Listed below are T cell receptor beta chains from one sample, sequenced in a study of shared clonotypes between healthy human individuals. The assay was immunoSEQ multiplex PCR, and TCRdb's table has in-frame clones only and misses some. The table lists 550,000 to 750,000 clones, 92% of them singletons, with 24% in the top ten. The source material was naive CD8+ T cells sorted from blood. The receptors were sampled from a man aged 30 to 39 in good health. The CDR3 runs from the conserved cysteine through the conserved F or W. A D gene is named only where the DNA matches it firmly. The size entry is marked missing in some rows and otherwise reads once, few, many or a size class.

J gene	V gene	clone size	D gene	CDR3 protein	CDR3 DNA
TRBJ2-5	TRBV28	NA	TRBD1	CASSVDRAGQETQYF	TGTGCCAGCAGTGTGGACAGGGCCGGCCAAGAGACCCAGTACTTC
TRBJ1-1	TRBV4-1	NA	NA	CASSRAGTPNTEAFF	TGCGCCAGCAGCCGTGCCGGGACACCGAACACTGAAGCTTTCTTT
TRBJ1-1	TRBV4-3	NA	NA	CASSQDRQVNTEAFF	TGCGCCAGCAGCCAAGATCGGCAGGTGAACACTGAAGCTTTCTTT
TRBJ1-5	TRBV10-3	NA	NA	CAISEEFRPGKPQHF	TGTGCCATCAGTGAGGAGTTTAGGCCGGGGAAGCCCCAGCATTTT
TRBJ1-2	TRBV7-2	NA	NA	CASSSRFGNYGYTF	TGTGCCAGCAGCTCCCGGTTCGGGAACTATGGCTACACCTTC
TRBJ2-1	TRBV13	NA	NA	CASGPPREQFF	TGTGCCAGCGGGCCCCCCAGGGAGCAGTTCTTC
TRBJ1-4	TRBV7-9	NA	NA	CASSLVGDEKLFF	TGTGCCAGCAGCTTAGTAGGGGATGAAAAACTGTTTTTT
TRBJ2-1	TRBV27	NA	TRBD2	CASSPRAGGGRIGEQFF	TGTGCCAGCAGTCCCAGAGCGGGAGGGGGACGGATCGGGGAGCAGTTCTTC
TRBJ2-1	TRBV6-5	once	NA	CASFGTNNEQFF	TGTGCCAGCTTCGGTACAAACAATGAGCAGTTCTTC
TRBJ1-1	TRBV27	few	TRBD1	CASSLRPGGLTEAFF	TGTGCCAGCAGTTTGCGTCCAGGGGGACTAACTGAAGCTTTCTTT
TRBJ2-3	TRBV7-8	NA	NA	CASSSFSLGTDTQYF	TGTGCCAGCAGCTCCTTCTCCCTGGGCACAGATACGCAGTATTTT
TRBJ2-3	TRBV4-3	NA	NA	CASSQDRGFSTDTQYF	TGCGCCAGCAGCCAAGATCGGGGGTTTAGCACAGATACGCAGTATTTT
TRBJ2-7	TRBV9	NA	TRBD2	CASSPRLAGDYEQYF	TGTGCCAGCAGCCCCCGACTAGCGGGAGACTACGAGCAGTACTTC
TRBJ2-7	TRBV10-3	NA	NA	CAISSGPKYEQYF	TGTGCCATCAGTTCGGGTCCAAAGTACGAGCAGTACTTC
TRBJ2-7	TRBV10-3	NA	TRBD2	CAIRDGGRTYEQYF	TGTGCCATCAGAGATGGCGGGAGGACTTACGAGCAGTACTTC
TRBJ2-7	TRBV19	once	NA	CASRGPSSEQYF	TGTGCCAGTAGGGGGCCGTCCTCCGAGCAGTACTTC
TRBJ2-3	TRBV7-9	NA	TRBD2	CASSLGRASGSTDTQYF	TGTGCCAGCAGCTTAGGGAGAGCTAGCGGGAGCACAGATACGCAGTATTTT
TRBJ2-7	TRBV19	NA	NA	CASSIASGALFYEQYF	TGTGCCAGTAGTATAGCCTCGGGGGCTCTTTTCTACGAGCAGTACTTC
TRBJ2-1	TRBV29-1	NA	TRBD2	CSVEERLAGVYNEQFF	TGCAGCGTTGAAGAGCGCCTAGCGGGAGTCTACAATGAGCAGTTCTTC
TRBJ2-5	TRBV9	NA	NA	CASRAIRGETQYF	TGTGCCAGCAGAGCCATTAGGGGGGAGACCCAGTACTTC
TRBJ2-3	TRBV28	NA	TRBD1	CASRKGQGVTDTQYF	TGTGCCAGCAGGAAGGGACAGGGGGTGACAGATACGCAGTATTTT
TRBJ2-1	TRBV11-2	NA	NA	CASSLPRTHYNEQFF	TGTGCCAGCAGCTTACCCAGGACTCATTACAATGAGCAGTTCTTC
TRBJ2-5	TRBV18	many	NA	CASSPEWSPKETQYF	TGTGCCAGCTCACCAGAGTGGTCCCCCAAAGAGACCCAGTACTTC
TRBJ2-1	TRBV6-1	once	NA	CASWDKLINNEQFF	TGTGCCAGTTGGGACAAATTGATTAACAATGAGCAGTTCTTC